The TCR beta chain described here comes from a study of cytomegalovirus exposure and HLA in healthy donors. Study results and limitations: Previously analyzed data showed that most TCR beta V segments were productive at a frequency of about 90% or about 30%. Fewer N-insertions (relative to the roughly 700-donor mean) were reportedly seen in an Asian-associated ancestry cluster in a later analysis.

Details on this clone: Its antigen is currently unknown.

The PCR made use of 60 Vbeta and 13 Jbeta primers. The assay was immunoSEQ multiplex PCR, and TCRdb's table has in-frame clones only and misses some. Of approximately 150,000 clones in the sample, roughly 80% were seen once. The sequenced sample was PBMCs. This TCR came from a man younger than 45 in good health and CMV-seronegative.

CDR3 loop: CASSQGGSGAAGGIQYF. The CDR3 DNA follows: TGTGCCAGCTCCCAGGGCGGCAGCGGCGCGGCCGGGGGCATTCAGTACTTC. The V gene is TRBV18, the J gene TRBJ2-4, with D perhaps matching TRBD2 (6 bases). The CDR3 consists of 17 residues. The germline V and J ends were trimmed by 6 bases and 9 bases, with 27 bases remaining between them. From germline, CDR1 is KGHSH and CDR2 LQKENI.